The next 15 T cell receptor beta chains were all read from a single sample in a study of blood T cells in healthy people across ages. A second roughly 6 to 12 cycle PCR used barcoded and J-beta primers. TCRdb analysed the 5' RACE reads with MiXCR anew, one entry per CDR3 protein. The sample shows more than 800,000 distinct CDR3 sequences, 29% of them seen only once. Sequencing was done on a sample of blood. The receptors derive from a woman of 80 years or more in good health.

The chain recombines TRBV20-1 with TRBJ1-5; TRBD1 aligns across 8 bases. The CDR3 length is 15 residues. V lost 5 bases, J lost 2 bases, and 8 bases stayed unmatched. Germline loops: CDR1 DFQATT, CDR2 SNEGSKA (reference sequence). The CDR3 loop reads CSADPDRVRNQPQHF. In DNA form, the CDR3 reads TGCAGTGCTGACCCGGACAGGGTACGCAATCAGCCCCAGCATTTT.

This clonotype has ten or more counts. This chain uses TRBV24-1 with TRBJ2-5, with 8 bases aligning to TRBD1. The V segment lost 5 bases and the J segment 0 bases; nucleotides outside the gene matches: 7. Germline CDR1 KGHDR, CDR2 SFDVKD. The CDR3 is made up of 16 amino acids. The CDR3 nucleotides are TGTGCCACCAGTGTCGCCGGGACAGGTGACCAAGAGACCCAGTACTTC. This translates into CATSVAGTGDQETQYF.

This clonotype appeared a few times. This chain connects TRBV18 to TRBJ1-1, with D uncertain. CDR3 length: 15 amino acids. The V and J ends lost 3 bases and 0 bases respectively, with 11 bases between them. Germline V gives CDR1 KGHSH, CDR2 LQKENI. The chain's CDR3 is CASSPRRDMNTEAFF. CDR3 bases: TGTGCCAGCTCACCTAGGCGGGATATGAACACTGAAGCTTTCTTT. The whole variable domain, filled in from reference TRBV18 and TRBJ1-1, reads NAGVMQNPRHLVRRRGQEARLRCSPMKGHSHVYWYRQLPEEGLKFMVYLQKENIIDESGMPKERFSAEFPKEGPSILRIQQVVRGDSAAYFCASSPRRDMNTEAFFGQGTRLTVV.

The CDR3 protein is CSARGGAAGAGEAFF. DNA of the CDR3: TGCAGTGCTAGAGGGGGAGCTGCAGGGGCCGGTGAAGCTTTCTTT. The genes are TRBV20-1 and TRBJ1-1; perhaps TRBD1 as D (6 bases). This CDR3 contains 15 residues. Between the trimmed V and J ends, which lost 1 base and 7 bases, there was a span of 19 bases. Germline CDR1 DFQATT, CDR2 SNEGSKA (reference sequence).

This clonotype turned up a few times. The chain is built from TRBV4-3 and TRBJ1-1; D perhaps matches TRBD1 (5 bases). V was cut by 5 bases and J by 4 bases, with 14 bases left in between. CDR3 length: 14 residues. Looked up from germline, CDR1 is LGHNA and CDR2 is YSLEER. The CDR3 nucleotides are TGCGCCAGCAGCGGAGTGCAGGGATCCACTGAAGCTTTCTTT. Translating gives CASSGVQGSTEAFF.

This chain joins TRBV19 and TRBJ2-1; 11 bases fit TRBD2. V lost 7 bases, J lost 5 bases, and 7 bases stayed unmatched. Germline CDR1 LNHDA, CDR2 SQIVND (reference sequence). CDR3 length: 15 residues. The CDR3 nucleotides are TGTGCCAGTACCACCATGACTAGCGGGAACAATGAGCAGTTCTTC. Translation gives CASTTMTSGNNEQFF.

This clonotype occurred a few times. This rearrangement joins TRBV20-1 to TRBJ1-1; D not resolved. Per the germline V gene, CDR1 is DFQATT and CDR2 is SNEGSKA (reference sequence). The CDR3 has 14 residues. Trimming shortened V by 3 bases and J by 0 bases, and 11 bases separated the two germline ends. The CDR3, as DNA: TGCAGTGCTAGTGAGGAGTTTTTGAACACTGAAGCTTTCTTT. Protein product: CSASEEFLNTEAFF.

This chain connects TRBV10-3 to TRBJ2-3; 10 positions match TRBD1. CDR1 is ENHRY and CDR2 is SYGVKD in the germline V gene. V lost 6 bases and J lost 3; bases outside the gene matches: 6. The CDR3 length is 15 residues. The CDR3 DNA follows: TGTGCCATCAGGGGACAGGGGCGGGGAACAGATACGCAGTATTTT. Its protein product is CAIRGQGRGTDTQYF.

The CDR3 DNA sequence: TGCGCCAGCAGCCCCACAGCTGGCCCCCTAAACATTCAGTACTTC. This codes for CASSPTAGPLNIQYF. This chain links TRBV4-1 with TRBJ2-4; D not certain. Germline V CDR1 and CDR2: MGHRA, YSYEKL. V shed 4 bases and J shed 6 bases, with 16 bases lying between them. The CDR3 covers 15 residues.

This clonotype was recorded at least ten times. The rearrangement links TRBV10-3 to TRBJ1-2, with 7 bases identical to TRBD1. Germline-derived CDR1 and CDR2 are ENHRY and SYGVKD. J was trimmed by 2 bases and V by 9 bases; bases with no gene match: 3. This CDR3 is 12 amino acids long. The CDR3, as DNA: TGTGCCATGTCGGGACAGAACTATGGCTACACCTTC. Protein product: CAMSGQNYGYTF.

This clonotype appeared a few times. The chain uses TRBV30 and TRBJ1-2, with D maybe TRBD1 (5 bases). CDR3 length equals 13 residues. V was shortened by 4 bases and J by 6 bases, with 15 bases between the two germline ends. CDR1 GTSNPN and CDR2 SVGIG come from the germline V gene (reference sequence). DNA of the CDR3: TGTGCCTGGACGTCATCCTGGGGCAATGGCTACACCTTC. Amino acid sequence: CAWTSSWGNGYTF.

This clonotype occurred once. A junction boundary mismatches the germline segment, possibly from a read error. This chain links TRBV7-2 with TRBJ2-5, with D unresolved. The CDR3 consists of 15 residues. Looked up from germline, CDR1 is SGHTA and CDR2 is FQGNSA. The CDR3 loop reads CASSLMRTIQQTQYF. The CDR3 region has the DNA TGTGCCAGCAGCTTAATGCGAACTATCCAACAGACCCAGTACTTC. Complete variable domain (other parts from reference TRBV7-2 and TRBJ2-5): GAGVSQSPSNKVTEKGKDVELRCDPISGHTALYWYRQSLGQGLEFLIYFQGNSAPDKSGLPSDRFSAERTGGSVSTLTIQRTQQEDSAVYLCASSLMRTIQQTQYFGPGTRLLVL.

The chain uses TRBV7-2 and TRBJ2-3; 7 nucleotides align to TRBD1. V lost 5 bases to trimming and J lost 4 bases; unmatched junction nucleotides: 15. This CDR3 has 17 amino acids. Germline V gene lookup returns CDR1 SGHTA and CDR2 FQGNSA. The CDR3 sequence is CASSRLDRERSADTQYF. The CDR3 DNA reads TGTGCCAGCAGCCGACTTGACAGGGAGCGTAGCGCAGATACGCAGTATTTT.

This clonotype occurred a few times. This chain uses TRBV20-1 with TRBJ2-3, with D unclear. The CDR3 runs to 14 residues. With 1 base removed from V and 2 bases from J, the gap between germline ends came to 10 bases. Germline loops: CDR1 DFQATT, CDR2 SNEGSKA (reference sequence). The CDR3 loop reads CSARVAADTDTQYF. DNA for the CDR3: TGCAGTGCTAGAGTCGCGGCAGACACAGATACGCAGTATTTT.

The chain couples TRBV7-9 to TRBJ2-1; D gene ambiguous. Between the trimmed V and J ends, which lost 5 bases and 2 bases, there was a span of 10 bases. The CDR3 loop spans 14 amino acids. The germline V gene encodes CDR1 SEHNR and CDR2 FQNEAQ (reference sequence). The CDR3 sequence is CASSPPDAYNEQFF. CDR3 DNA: TGTGCCAGCAGCCCCCCGGACGCCTACAATGAGCAGTTCTTC.